One sample yielded the 28 T cell receptor beta chains listed below, sequenced in a study of T cell repertoires in cytomegalovirus infection (dated by TCRdb to between 2017 and 2020). TCRdb lists the instrument as Illumina HiSeq 1500. Through fastp at Q25 and MiXCR, TCRdb rebuilt clones from the public reads, retaining in-frame beta chains. Each entry is one CDR3 protein sequence, shown with its most common DNA and genes. Present in this sample are 680,000 or so distinct CDR3 sequences, less than 40% of which were seen just once. The leading ten clones occupy roughly 2.9% of the sample. The material sequenced was PBMCs. The source of these receptors is a human donor in good health (CMV status not recorded). Some clones in this sample may be carry-over from other donors' samples.

The J gene is TRBJ2-7, the V gene TRBV29-1; D assignment may be TRBD1 or TRBD2 (6 bases each). This CDR3 contains 13 residues. Germline values: CDR1 SQVTM, CDR2 ANQGSEA. The V end was cut by 0 bases, the J end by 9 bases, with 15 bases between. Here the CDR3 DNA reads TGCAGCGTTGAAGATCCCAGGGGAGGATGGCAGTACTTC. Translating gives CSVEDPRGGWQYF.

The chain combines TRBV27 with TRBJ1-6, with TRBD1 identical over 7 bases. Germline loops: CDR1 MNHEY, CDR2 SMNVEV (reference sequence). V was clipped by 2 bases and J by 6 bases; unmatched bases: 4. This CDR3 has 15 amino acids. CDR3: CASSLAGQPNSPLHF. The CDR3 coding sequence is TGTGCCAGCAGTTTAGCGGGACAGCCTAATTCACCCCTCCACTTT.

There are many counts of this clonotype. The germline gene is not matched at one end of the junction; a read error may be the cause. The chain recombines TRBV7-7 with TRBJ2-7; 8 bases agree with TRBD1. Germline loops: CDR1 SSHAT, CDR2 FNYEAQ (reference sequence). The CDR3 has 13 amino acids. CDR3 in amino acids: CASSPDRDGEQYF. The CDR3 DNA reads as TGTGCTAGCAGTCCGGACAGGGACGGCGAGCAGTACTTC.

The chain employs TRBV28 and TRBJ2-1, with D possibly TRBD1 on 6 matching bases. The CDR3 extends over 13 amino acids. Trimming stripped 8 bases from V and 9 bases from J, with 17 bases between. Germline CDR1 is MDHEN and CDR2 is SYDVKM. CDR3 residues: CASFNRDVGEQFF. The CDR3 DNA sequence: TGTGCCAGCTTCAACAGGGATGTGGGTGAGCAGTTCTTC.

A few counts support this clonotype. J is TRBJ2-7 and V is TRBV29-1, with TRBD2 matching over 13 bases. Germline V lookup: CDR1 SQVTM, CDR2 ANQGSEA. The CDR3 has 12 residues. Germline trimming cut 6 bases from V and 13 bases from J; bases unmatched to any gene: 9. In DNA form, the CDR3 reads TGCAGCGTGGTTCAAGGGACTAGCGGGAAATACTTC. Its protein product is CSVVQGTSGKYF.

V usage is TRBV7-8 and J usage is TRBJ2-7, with 12 positions matching TRBD2. Germline V gene sequence: CDR1 SGHVS, CDR2 FQNEAQ. After removal of 5 bases from V and 4 bases from J, the junction contained 12 bases not matched to a gene. This CDR3 has 17 residues. CDR3 sequence: CASSLLMTSGGDYEQYF. DNA of the CDR3: TGTGCCAGCAGCCTACTAATGACTAGCGGGGGAGATTACGAGCAGTACTTC.

The genes are TRBV27 and TRBJ2-7, with D tentatively TRBD2 (6 bases). V lost 2 bases and J 6 bases, leaving 11 bases between the germline ends. The CDR3 spans 13 residues. Per germline, CDR1 MNHEY and CDR2 SMNVEV (reference sequence). The CDR3 sequence: CASSLRRDGEQYF. The DNA of the CDR3 is TGTGCCAGCAGTTTAAGGAGGGACGGCGAGCAGTACTTC.

This clonotype was seen many times. The chain joins TRBV28 to TRBJ1-2; D perhaps matches TRBD1 (6 bases). Germline V CDR1 and CDR2: MDHEN, SYDVKM. V was trimmed by 6 bases and J by 2 bases, leaving 16 bases between them. The CDR3 extends over 15 amino acids. The CDR3 here is CASRTGQGRNYGYTF. The CDR3 DNA reads as TGTGCCAGCAGGACGGGGCAGGGGAGGAACTATGGCTACACCTTC.

Turning to this clonotype: The germline gene is not matched at one end of the junction; a read error may be the cause. The CDR3 DNA reads as TGTGCCAGCAGCTTAGCAGGGTTTGATGGCTACACATTC. It specifies CASSLAGFDGYTF. This chain links TRBV11-2 with TRBJ1-2; possibly TRBD1 for D (5 bases). The CDR3 has 13 amino acids. Germline CDR1 is SGHAT and CDR2 is FQNNGV.

This clonotype was seen more than once but under ten times. The V and J genes are TRBV19 and TRBJ2-7, with 7 bases matching TRBD2. CDR1 and CDR2 from the germline V gene are LNHDA and SQIVND (reference sequence). CDR3 length: 13 residues. Trimming at V came to 6 bases and at J to 0 bases, leaving 2 bases not matched to a gene. The CDR3 region has the DNA TGTGCCAGTAGCAGGACTAGCTCCTACGAGCAGTACTTC. Encoded protein: CASSRTSSYEQYF. Filled out from reference TRBV19 and TRBJ2-7, the complete variable domain reads DGGITQSPKYLFRKEGQNVTLSCEQNLNHDAMYWYRQDPGQGLRLIYYSQIVNDFQKGDIAEGYSVSREKKESFPLTVTSAQKNPTAFYLCASSRTSSYEQYFGPGTRLTVT.

Note on this clonotype: Since a much larger clone is just one base distant, this may be a read error. V is TRBV7-2 and J is TRBJ2-5; 14 bases line up with TRBD2. Germline CDR1 SGHTA, CDR2 FQGNSA. The CDR3 has 16 residues. DNA for the CDR3: TGTGCCAGCAGCCCCCGACTAGCGGGGGGGTTGGAGACCAAGTACTTC. It translates to CASSPRLAGGLETKYF.

This clonotype was picked up a small number of times. The chain has TRBV6-5 and TRBJ1-2, with D possibly being TRBD1 (6 bases). The CDR3 length is 17 residues. CDR1 is MNHEY, CDR2 SVGAGI, per germline. Trimming cost V 0 bases and J 4 bases, with 18 bases left between them. Here the CDR3 reads CASSYSITQGLSYGYTF. The CDR3 nucleotides are TGTGCCAGCAGTTACTCGATCACACAGGGTTTGAGCTATGGCTACACCTTC.

The chain recombines TRBV6-5 with TRBJ1-6; D is possibly TRBD1 (5 bases). This CDR3 contains 12 residues. CDR1 MNHEY and CDR2 SVGAGI come from the germline V gene. The germline V and J ends were trimmed by 6 bases and 11 bases, with 11 bases remaining between them. This CDR3 is CASSGGVAPLHF. CDR3 bases: TGTGCCAGCAGCGGGGGGGTAGCACCCCTCCACTTT.

This clonotype has at least ten counts. The rearrangement links TRBV10-3 to TRBJ2-7; unclear D gene. V shed 3 bases and J shed 3 bases, with 9 bases lying between them. CDR1 is ENHRY, CDR2 SYGVKD, per germline. This CDR3 contains 13 residues. The CDR3 nucleotides are TGTGCCATCAGTGAAAATAGGATCTACGAGCAGTACTTC. It is translated as CAISENRIYEQYF.

This clonotype was counted between two and nine times. This rearrangement joins TRBV6-2 or TRBV6-3 to TRBJ2-3; the D is unclear. V lost 2 bases, J lost 1 base, and 10 bases lay in between. This CDR3 comprises 15 residues. Germline CDR1 is MNHEY and CDR2 is SVGEGT. CDR3 residues: CASSYPGSGTDTQYF. The CDR3 coding sequence is TGTGCCAGCAGTTACCCGGGCTCCGGCACAGATACGCAGTATTTT.

V usage is TRBV5-4 and J usage is TRBJ2-1, with 7 bases identical to TRBD2. Germline V lookup: CDR1 SGHNT, CDR2 YYREEE (reference sequence). J was trimmed by 7 bases and V by 0 bases; bases with no gene match: 13. CDR3 length: 17 residues. CDR3 DNA: TGTGCCAGCAGCTTGGTAATTGGCGGGAGCGTGGTGAATGAGCAGTTCTTC. This codes for CASSLVIGGSVVNEQFF.

This clonotype was recorded many times. The CDR3 sequence: CASSLRGRADTQYF. CDR3 nucleotide sequence: TGTGCCAGCAGTTTACGGGGGCGCGCAGATACGCAGTATTTT. V is TRBV27 and J is TRBJ2-3; D possibly uses TRBD1 or TRBD2 (6 bases each). The V gene's germline CDR1 is MNHEY and CDR2 SMNVEV (reference sequence). V was shortened by 2 bases and J by 4 bases, with 10 bases between the two germline ends. The CDR3 runs 14 residues.

J is TRBJ2-2 and V is TRBV5-8, with 7 bases lining up with TRBD2. From germline, CDR1 is SGHTS and CDR2 YDEGEE. Germline trimming cut 3 bases from V and 0 bases from J; bases unmatched to any gene: 8. The CDR3 runs 17 residues. The CDR3: CASSSGGTTANTGELFF. CDR3 bases: TGTGCCAGCAGCTCGGGAGGCACGACTGCGAACACCGGGGAGCTGTTTTTT.

This clonotype was recorded once. This chain uses TRBV28 with TRBJ1-1, with D perhaps TRBD1 (5 bases). This CDR3 contains 17 residues. The V end lost 3 bases, the J end lost 1 base, and 18 bases lay between the germline ends. Germline loops: CDR1 MDHEN, CDR2 SYDVKM. CDR3 in amino acids: CASSFSITDTGNTEAFF. As DNA, the CDR3 is TGTGCCAGCAGTTTCTCAATCACGGACACGGGGAACACTGAAGCTTTCTTT.

The J gene is TRBJ2-7, the V gene TRBV28; D is perhaps TRBD1 (6 bases). Trimming left V 7 bases short and J 3 bases short, with 7 bases between. The CDR3 contains 11 residues. Germline assignment: CDR1 MDHEN and CDR2 SYDVKM. CDR3 sequence: CASTGDYEQYF. DNA of the CDR3: TGTGCCAGCACAGGGGACTACGAGCAGTACTTC.

CDR3 nucleotides: TGTGCCAGCAGGGCTCCGGGACTAGTAAGGACCGAGCAGTACTTC. This translates into CASRAPGLVRTEQYF. The chain joins TRBV28 to TRBJ2-7; 8 nucleotides match TRBD2. The J segment lost 6 bases and the V segment lost 6 bases, leaving 13 bases of the junction unmatched. The germline CDR1 and CDR2 sequences are MDHEN and SYDVKM. The CDR3 contains 15 residues.

This clonotype occurred a few times. The genes are TRBV3-1 and TRBJ1-6; TRBD1 might be the D (5 bases). The CDR3 length is 15 residues. CDR1 and CDR2 (germline): LGHDT, YNNKEL (reference sequence). V was cut by 5 bases and J by 6 bases, with 14 bases left in between. CDR3 amino acids: CASSTSDTGNSPLHF. The CDR3 DNA reads as TGTGCCAGCAGCACCTCGGACACGGGTAATTCACCCCTCCACTTT.

In this sample, this clonotype turned up a few times. A read error may produce the germline difference seen at one junction end. The rearrangement uses TRBV7-7 and TRBJ2-1; D ambiguous. The germline V gene has CDR1 SSHAT and CDR2 FNYEAQ (reference sequence). The CDR3 totals 13 residues. The CDR3 sequence: CASSLEKDSEQFF. CDR3 bases: TGTGCTAGCAGCTTAGAGAAAGATTCTGAGCAGTTCTTC.

Only one count was recorded for this clonotype. The rearrangement joins TRBV28 to TRBJ1-2; D is undetermined. This CDR3 is 14 amino acids long. CDR1 MDHEN and CDR2 SYDVKM come from the germline V gene. Trimming took 5 bases from V and 6 from J, leaving 16 bases between them. The chain's CDR3 is CASSALEGVHGYTF. The CDR3 DNA reads as TGTGCCAGCAGTGCCCTAGAGGGAGTTCATGGCTACACCTTC.

The sample holds a few counts of this clonotype. The genes are TRBV5-6 and TRBJ1-1, with D possibly TRBD1 on 5 matching bases. From germline, CDR1 is SGHDT and CDR2 YYEEEE. V dropped 4 bases and J dropped 7 bases, with 11 bases sitting between them. There are 12 residues in the CDR3. The CDR3 nucleotides read TGTGCCAGCAGCACAGGACACCTTGAAGCTTTCTTT. Translation gives CASSTGHLEAFF.

On this clonotype itself: The junction differs from germline at one of its ends, possibly a read error. This chain uses TRBV4-1 with TRBJ2-7; TRBD2 matches at 12 bases. The CDR3 covers 16 residues. Looked up from germline, CDR1 is MGHRA and CDR2 is YSYEKL. The CDR3 spells CASSQELAGGVSEQYF. The CDR3 DNA is TGTGCCAGCAGCCAAGAGCTAGCGGGAGGGGTTTCCGAGCAGTACTTC.

The chain has TRBV28 and TRBJ2-2; D possibly corresponds to TRBD1 (6 bases). Germline values: CDR1 MDHEN, CDR2 SYDVKM. The CDR3 is made up of 15 amino acids. V shed 6 bases and J shed 1 base, with 12 bases lying between them. The CDR3 sequence: CASRRTAWNTGELFF. In nucleotides, the CDR3 is TGTGCCAGCAGACGGACAGCGTGGAACACCGGGGAGCTGTTTTTT.

The genes are TRBV10-3 and TRBJ2-3; maybe TRBD1 (6 bases). Trimming removed 8 bases from V and 3 bases from J, with 18 bases in between. This CDR3 has 15 amino acids. Germline CDR1 reads ENHRY; CDR2 reads SYGVKD. CDR3 amino acids: CAIALVETGTDTQYF. The CDR3 DNA reads TGTGCCATCGCCCTGGTGGAAACAGGGACAGATACGCAGTATTTT.